The 9 T cell receptor beta chains presented below share a single source sample, sequenced in a study of cytomegalovirus exposure and HLA in healthy donors. PCR involved 60 Vbeta and 13 Jbeta primers. TCRdb's copy holds only in-frame clones and misses some; the assay was immunoSEQ multiplex PCR. Among 70,000 to 95,000 clones listed, 76% were seen once. Material for sequencing was PBMCs. These receptor sequences come from a man younger than 45 in good health and CMV-seropositive.

The V and J genes are TRBV15 and TRBJ1-3; D is possibly TRBD1 (6 bases). Germline V lookup: CDR1 LNHNV, CDR2 YYDKDF (reference sequence). This CDR3 comprises 15 residues. V was pared by 3 bases and J by 8 bases, with 17 bases between. The CDR3 spells CATSSLGQFRDTIYF. The CDR3 DNA reads as TGTGCCACCAGCAGTCTAGGACAGTTTCGGGACACCATATATTTT.

The chain recombines TRBV7-2 with TRBJ2-7; perhaps TRBD2 as D (7 bases). CDR1 and CDR2 from the germline V gene are SGHTA and FQGNSA. This CDR3 region has 15 residues. V was trimmed by 5 bases and J by 2 bases, leaving 16 bases between them. CDR3 DNA sequence: TGTGCCAGCAGCCCCCGCGGGGGACAAGCCTACGAGCAGTACTTC. It yields the protein CASSPRGGQAYEQYF. The whole variable domain, remainder taken from reference TRBV7-2 and TRBJ2-7, is GAGVSQSPSNKVTEKGKDVELRCDPISGHTALYWYRQSLGQGLEFLIYFQGNSAPDKSGLPSDRFSAERTGGSVSTLTIQRTQQEDSAVYLCASSPRGGQAYEQYFGPGTRLTVT.

This clone has only a few counts. The CDR3 DNA reads as TGTGCCAGCAGCCAGGTGCCAGATAGCAATCAGCCCCAGCATTTT. This codes for CASSQVPDSNQPQHF. V gene TRBV7-8 combines with J gene TRBJ1-5, with D hard to call. Germline V CDR1 and CDR2: SGHVS, FQNEAQ. The V and J ends lost 5 bases and 0 bases respectively, with 11 bases between them. This CDR3 region has 15 residues.

This chain joins TRBV7-9 and TRBJ1-2, with no clear D. Germline V lookup: CDR1 SEHNR, CDR2 FQNEAQ (reference sequence). The CDR3 loop spans 16 amino acids. V was shortened by 0 bases and J by 2 bases, with 13 bases between the two germline ends. The CDR3 bases are TGTGCCAGCAGCTTAGCGCCGCGGGCGGCCAACTATGGCTACACCTTC. Its protein is CASSLAPRAANYGYTF.

The chain has TRBV7-2 and TRBJ2-5; TRBD2 matches at 7 bases. V lost 4 bases, J lost 5 bases, and 7 bases stayed unmatched. The length of the CDR3 is 14 residues. CDR1 SGHTA and CDR2 FQGNSA come from the germline V gene. The CDR3 bases are TGTGCCAGCAGCTCTTTCGGGGGAGGGGAGACCCAGTACTTC. The encoded protein is CASSSFGGGETQYF.

The V and J genes are TRBV6-5 and TRBJ1-3; D might be TRBD1 (5 bases). Per the germline V gene, CDR1 is MNHEY and CDR2 is SVGAGI. This CDR3 spans 15 amino acids. The V and J ends lost 5 bases and 3 bases respectively, with 14 bases between them. CDR3 amino acids: CASSPEGLHGNTIYF. CDR3 DNA sequence: TGTGCCAGCAGTCCTGAGGGACTTCATGGAAACACCATATATTTT.

This clone showed up just once. The chain joins TRBV11-2 to TRBJ1-1, with no clear D. The germline V gene encodes CDR1 SGHAT and CDR2 FQNNGV. This CDR3 comprises 13 residues. Deletions cut 3 bases from V and 5 bases from J, with 10 bases between. Written as DNA, the CDR3 is TGTGCCAGCAGCTTCATCGGAGGGACTGAAGCTTTCTTT. The encoded protein is CASSFIGGTEAFF.

CDR3 DNA: TGCGCCAGAGCCGGGACTAGCGGGACCGGGGAGCTGTTTTTT. This codes for CARAGTSGTGELFF. This sequence joins TRBV10-1 and TRBJ2-2; TRBD2 matches 12 bases. The CDR3 totals 14 residues. V was clipped by 9 bases and J by 5 bases; unmatched bases: 4. CDR1 is WNHNN, CDR2 SYGVQD, per germline (reference sequence).

The chain joins TRBV27 to TRBJ1-5; D not certain. This CDR3 is built from 15 residues. The V gene's germline CDR1 is MNHEY and CDR2 SMNVEV (reference sequence). The V end was cut by 6 bases, the J end by 0 bases, with 12 bases between. CDR3 sequence (DNA): TGTGCCAGCAGCCCAGGAGGATATAGCAATCAGCCCCAGCATTTT. This gives the protein CASSPGGYSNQPQHF.